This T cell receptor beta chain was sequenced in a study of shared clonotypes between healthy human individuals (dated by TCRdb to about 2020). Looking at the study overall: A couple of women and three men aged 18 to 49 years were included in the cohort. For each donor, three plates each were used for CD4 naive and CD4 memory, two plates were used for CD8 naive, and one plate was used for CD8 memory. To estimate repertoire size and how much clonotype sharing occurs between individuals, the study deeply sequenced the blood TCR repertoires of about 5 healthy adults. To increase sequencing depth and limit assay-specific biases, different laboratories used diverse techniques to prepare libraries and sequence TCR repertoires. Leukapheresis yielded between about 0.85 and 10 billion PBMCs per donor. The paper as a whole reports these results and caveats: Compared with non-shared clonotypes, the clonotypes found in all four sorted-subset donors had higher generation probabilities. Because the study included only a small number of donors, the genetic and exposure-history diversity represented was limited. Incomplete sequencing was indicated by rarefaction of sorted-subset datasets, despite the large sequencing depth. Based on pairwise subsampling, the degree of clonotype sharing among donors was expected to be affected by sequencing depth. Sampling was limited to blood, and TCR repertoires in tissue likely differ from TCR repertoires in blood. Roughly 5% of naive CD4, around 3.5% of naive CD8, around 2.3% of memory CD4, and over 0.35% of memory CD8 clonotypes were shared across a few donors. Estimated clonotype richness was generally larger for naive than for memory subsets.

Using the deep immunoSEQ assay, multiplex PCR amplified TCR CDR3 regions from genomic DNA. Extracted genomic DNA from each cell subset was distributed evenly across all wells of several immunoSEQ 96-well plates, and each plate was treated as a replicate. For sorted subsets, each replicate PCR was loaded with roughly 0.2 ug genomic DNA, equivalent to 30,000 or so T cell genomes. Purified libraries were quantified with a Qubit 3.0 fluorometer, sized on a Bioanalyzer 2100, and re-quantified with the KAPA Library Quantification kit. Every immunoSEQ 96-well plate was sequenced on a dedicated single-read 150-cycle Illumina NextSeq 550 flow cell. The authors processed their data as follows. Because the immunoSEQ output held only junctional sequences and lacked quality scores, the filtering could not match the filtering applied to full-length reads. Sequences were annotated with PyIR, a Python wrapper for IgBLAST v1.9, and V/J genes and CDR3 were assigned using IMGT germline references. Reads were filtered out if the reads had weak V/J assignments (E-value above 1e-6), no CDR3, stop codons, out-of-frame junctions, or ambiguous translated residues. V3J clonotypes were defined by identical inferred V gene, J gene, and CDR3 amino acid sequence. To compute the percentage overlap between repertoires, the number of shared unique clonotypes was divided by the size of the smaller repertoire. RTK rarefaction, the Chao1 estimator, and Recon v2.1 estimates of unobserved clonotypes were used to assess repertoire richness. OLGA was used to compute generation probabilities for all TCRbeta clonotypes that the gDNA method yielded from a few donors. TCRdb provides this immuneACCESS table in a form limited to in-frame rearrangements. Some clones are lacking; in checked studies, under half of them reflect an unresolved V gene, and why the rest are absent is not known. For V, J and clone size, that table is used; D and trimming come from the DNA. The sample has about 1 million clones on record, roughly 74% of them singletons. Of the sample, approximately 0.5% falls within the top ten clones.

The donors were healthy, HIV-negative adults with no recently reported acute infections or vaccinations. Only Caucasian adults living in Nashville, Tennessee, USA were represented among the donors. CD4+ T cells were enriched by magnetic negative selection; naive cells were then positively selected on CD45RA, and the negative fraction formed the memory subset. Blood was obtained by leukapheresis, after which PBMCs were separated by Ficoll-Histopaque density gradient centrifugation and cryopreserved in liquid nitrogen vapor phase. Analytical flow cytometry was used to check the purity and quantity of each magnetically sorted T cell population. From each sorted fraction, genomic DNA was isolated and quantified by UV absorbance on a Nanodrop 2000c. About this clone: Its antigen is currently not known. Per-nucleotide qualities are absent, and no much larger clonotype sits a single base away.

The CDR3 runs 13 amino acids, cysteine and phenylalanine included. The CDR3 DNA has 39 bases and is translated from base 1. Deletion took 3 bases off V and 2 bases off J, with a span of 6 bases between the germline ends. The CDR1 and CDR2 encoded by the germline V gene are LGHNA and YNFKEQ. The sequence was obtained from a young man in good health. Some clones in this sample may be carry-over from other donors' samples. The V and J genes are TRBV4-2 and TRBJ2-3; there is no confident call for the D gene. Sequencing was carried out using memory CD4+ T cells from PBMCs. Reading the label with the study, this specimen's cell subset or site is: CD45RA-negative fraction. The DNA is TGTGCCAGCAGCCAGAGCACCACAGATACGCAGTATTTT. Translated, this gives CASSQSTTDTQYF.